Listed here are 8 T cell receptor beta chains from one sample, sequenced in a study of T cells in Graves' hyperthyroidism and ophthalmopathy. RNA transcripts gave rise to amplified TCR beta CDR3 regions. First-round RT-PCR targeting the TCR CDR3 was performed with the HTBI primer set. TCRdb itself ran the multiplex PCR reads through MiXCR, one entry per CDR3 protein. This sample has around 580,000 distinct CDR3 sequences, with about a sixth found just once. Sequenced material: blood. These receptor sequences come from a woman aged 18-30 years with Graves' hyperthyroidism.

CDR3 loop: CATSDTIGNTGELFF. The CDR3 DNA follows: TGTGCCACCAGTGACACTATTGGGAACACCGGGGAGCTGTTTTTT. This sequence joins TRBV24-1 and TRBJ2-2; D ambiguous. Germline V CDR1 and CDR2: KGHDR, SFDVKD. With 4 bases removed from V and 1 base from J, the gap between germline ends came to 9 bases. The CDR3 is made up of 15 amino acids.

This clonotype was observed many times. The DNA of the CDR3 is TGTGCCAGCAGTACTTTGGCCTTTGGGGCCGAGCAGTACTTC. This gives the protein CASSTLAFGAEQYF. The chain recombines TRBV2 with TRBJ2-7; D may be TRBD1 (5 bases). Germline CDR1 is SNHLY and CDR2 is FYNNEI. V was shortened by 5 bases and J by 6 bases, with 17 bases between the two germline ends. The CDR3 has 14 amino acids.

This clonotype was observed many times. The DNA for the CDR3 is TGTGCCAGCAGTCTTGGACAGGGGGCCGTGAATGAGCAGTTCTTC. Encoded protein: CASSLGQGAVNEQFF. The chain is built from TRBV6-1 and TRBJ2-1; TRBD1 aligns across 11 bases. Looked up from germline, CDR1 is MNHNS and CDR2 is SASEGT. The CDR3 extends over 15 amino acids. With V trimmed by 5 bases and J by 7 bases, 7 bases remained unmatched.

The chain is built from TRBV11-3 and TRBJ2-2, with 9 positions matching TRBD1. There are 16 residues in the CDR3. Trimming took 4 bases from V and 2 from J; bases not matched to a gene: 5. Germline V gene sequence: CDR1 SGHNT, CDR2 YENEEA. DNA for the CDR3: TGTGCCAGCAGCTCTCGGACAGGGGATAACACCGGGGAGCTGTTTTTT. Translating it yields CASSSRTGDNTGELFF.

The V call is TRBV6-6, the J call TRBJ1-4, with D uncertain. Trimming shortened V by 3 bases and J by 8 bases, and 16 bases separated the two germline ends. Germline V gives CDR1 MNHNY, CDR2 SVGAGI (reference sequence). The CDR3 extends over 15 amino acids. CDR3 DNA: TGTGCCAGCAGTTATTCGGGGAACCTGAACGAAAAACTGTTTTTT. Protein product: CASSYSGNLNEKLFF.

This clonotype was detected ten times or more. The chain has TRBV20-1 and TRBJ2-3, with D perhaps matching TRBD2 (5 bases). Germline V gene data show CDR1 as DFQATT and CDR2 as SNEGSKA (reference sequence). CDR3 size: 15 residues. The V gene lost 6 bases and the J gene lost 4 bases, with 20 bases spanning the gap. Here the CDR3 DNA reads TGCAGTGCCCGAGACTTACGGGGTAGACCAGATACGCAGTATTTT. The encoded protein is CSARDLRGRPDTQYF.

There are many counts of this clonotype. The genes are TRBV5-1 and TRBJ2-1; 11 bases fit TRBD2. Unmatched junction bases numbered 7, after V lost 0 bases and J lost 8 bases. Germline assignment: CDR1 SGHRS and CDR2 YFSETQ. This CDR3 spans 16 amino acids. The CDR3 coding sequence is TGCGCCAGCAGCTTGGTGGCTAGCGGGAGGCCCCATGAGCAGTTCTTC. Translated: CASSLVASGRPHEQFF.

Many counts were recorded for this clonotype. CDR3: CSAKQEGHEQYF. DNA of the CDR3: TGCAGTGCCAAACAAGAGGGGCACGAGCAGTACTTC. The V gene is TRBV20-1, the J gene TRBJ2-7; D is perhaps TRBD1 or TRBD2 (5 bases each). CDR3 length: 12 amino acids. The germline V gene has CDR1 DFQATT and CDR2 SNEGSKA (reference sequence). V lost 6 bases, J lost 5 bases, and 14 bases lay in between.